The 8 T cell receptor beta chains given below trace back to one sample, sequenced in a study of blood T cell repertoires in COVID-19. The protocol was immunoSEQ multiplex PCR, while the TCRdb copy is restricted to in-frame clones and leaves out a portion. The sample records 200,000 to 250,000 clones, around 87% being singletons. Sequenced material: peripheral blood. All receptors derive from a woman in her 50s with COVID-19, enrolled during active disease.

This chain joins TRBV30 and TRBJ1-1; D perhaps matches TRBD1 (5 bases). Germline V gene data show CDR1 as GTSNPN and CDR2 as SVGIG (reference sequence). Trimming pared 2 bases from V and 1 base from J, leaving 11 bases between. CDR3 length equals 14 residues. CDR3 protein: CAWSTLRGNTEAFF. The CDR3 coding sequence is TGTGCCTGGAGTACACTAAGGGGGAACACTGAAGCTTTCTTT.

The chain's CDR3 is CASSILGQGAQRADTQYF. The CDR3 bases are TGTGCCAGTAGTATCTTGGGACAGGGGGCGCAAAGGGCAGATACGCAGTATTTT. The chain couples TRBV19 to TRBJ2-3; TRBD1 agrees at 12 bases. The J segment lost 4 bases and the V segment lost 3 bases, leaving 11 bases of the junction unmatched. Germline V gene data show CDR1 as LNHDA and CDR2 as SQIVND (reference sequence). This CDR3 has 18 residues.

DNA of the CDR3: TGCGCCAGCAGTCCTTCCCTTGCCGGACTAGACGAGCAGTACTTC. Its translation is CASSPSLAGLDEQYF. The chain couples TRBV10-1 to TRBJ2-7; TRBD2 matches at 7 bases. Per the germline V gene, CDR1 is WNHNN and CDR2 is SYGVQD (reference sequence). With 5 bases clipped from V and 5 bases from J, the junction kept 12 bases outside the gene matches. The CDR3 runs to 15 residues.

The V call is TRBV2, the J call TRBJ1-5, with D uncertain. Germline V CDR1 and CDR2: SNHLY, FYNNEI. This CDR3 region has 15 residues. V shed 6 bases and J shed 0 bases, with 12 bases lying between them. The CDR3 DNA is TGTGCCAGCAGGAACCAACTTAATAGCAATCAGCCCCAGCATTTT. It translates to CASRNQLNSNQPQHF.

J is TRBJ2-3 and V is TRBV10-3; 11 bases agree with TRBD1. The trim removed 8 bases at V and 1 base at J, leaving 2 bases unmatched. The germline V gene encodes CDR1 ENHRY and CDR2 SYGVKD. The CDR3 totals 14 residues. The CDR3 loop reads CAISDRGRTDTQYF. As DNA, the CDR3 is TGTGCCATCTCGGACAGGGGGCGCACAGATACGCAGTATTTT.

The chain couples TRBV19 to TRBJ1-6, with D uncertain. Germline V gene data show CDR1 as LNHDA and CDR2 as SQIVND (reference sequence). V was clipped by 8 bases and J by 2 bases, with 10 bases between them. This CDR3 region has 14 residues. The CDR3 nucleotides read TGTGCCAGTCTAAGCCGTACCTATAATTCACCCCTCCACTTT. This sequence encodes CASLSRTYNSPLHF.

The CDR3 sequence is CASRGQGYGYTF. As DNA, the CDR3 is TGTGCCAGCAGGGGCCAGGGGTATGGCTACACCTTC. The chain links TRBV2 to TRBJ1-2; D is possibly TRBD1 (6 bases). Germline V CDR1 and CDR2: SNHLY, FYNNEI. V was shortened by 6 bases and J by 5 bases, with 10 bases between the two germline ends. This CDR3 spans 12 amino acids.

This chain joins TRBV27 and TRBJ1-5, with 8 bases fitting TRBD1. Trimming took 0 bases from V and 7 from J; bases not matched to a gene: 5. Per the germline V gene, CDR1 is MNHEY and CDR2 is SMNVEV (reference sequence). The CDR3 length is 15 residues. CDR3 sequence: CASSLSQGARQPQHF. In DNA form, the CDR3 reads TGTGCCAGCAGTTTATCTCAGGGGGCGAGGCAGCCCCAGCATTTT.